A single sample gave rise to the 10 T cell receptor beta chains below, sequenced in a study of blood T cell repertoires in COVID-19. TCRdb's copy holds only in-frame clones and misses some; the assay was immunoSEQ multiplex PCR. The table lists about 180,000 clones, 70% to 80% of them singletons. The sequencing sample was made of PBMCs or T cells enriched from blood (not recorded which). These receptors all stem from a woman aged 50 to 60 who had recovered from COVID-19.

This clone appeared once. This chain's CDR3 is CASEGRAANVLTF. The CDR3 nucleotides are TGTGCCTCTGAGGGGAGGGCGGCCAACGTCCTGACTTTC. This chain links TRBV30 with TRBJ2-6; 7 bases fit TRBD2. Germline trimming cut 7 bases from V and 6 bases from J; bases unmatched to any gene: 6. This CDR3 is 13 amino acids long. Germline V lookup: CDR1 GTSNPN, CDR2 SVGIG (reference sequence). Looking up the rest from reference TRBV30 and TRBJ2-6 gives the full variable domain: SQTIHQWPATLVQPVGSPLSLECTVEGTSNPNLYWYRQAAGRGLQLLFYSVGIGQISSEVPQNLSASRPQDRQFILSSKKLLLSDSGFYLCASEGRAANVLTFGAGSRLTVL.

The gene calls are TRBV5-1 and TRBJ1-4; D unclear. The CDR3 sequence is 16 residues long. The germline CDR1 and CDR2 sequences are SGHRS and YFSETQ. The V end was cut by 0 bases, the J end by 5 bases, with 14 bases between. The CDR3 coding sequence is TGCGCCAGCAGCTTGGCTCCCACCTCGGGGAATGAAAAACTGTTTTTT. The encoded protein is CASSLAPTSGNEKLFF.

This clone was counted many times. V usage is TRBV3-1 (or the pseudogene TRBV3-2) and J usage is TRBJ2-3; no clear D gene. The CDR3 runs to 14 residues. V was clipped by 2 bases and J by 4 bases, with 10 bases between them. Germline CDR1 LGHDT, CDR2 YNNKEL (reference sequence). The DNA of the CDR3 is TGTGCCAGCAGCCAAAATGTAGGAGCAGATACGCAGTATTTT. It is translated as CASSQNVGADTQYF.

The gene calls are TRBV29-1 and TRBJ1-2, with D tentatively TRBD1 (6 bases). Trimming left V 1 base short and J 2 bases short, with 8 bases between. This CDR3 is 13 amino acids long. Germline V lookup: CDR1 SQVTM, CDR2 ANQGSEA. CDR3 loop: CSVEVTGNYGYTF. The DNA for the CDR3 is TGCAGCGTTGAAGTCACAGGGAACTATGGCTACACCTTC.

The chain uses TRBV5-5 and TRBJ2-3; TRBD1 might be the D (6 bases). Germline lookup yields CDR1 SGHKS and CDR2 YYEKEE (reference sequence). This CDR3 is 14 amino acids long. V lost 5 bases and J lost 3, with 13 bases in between. The CDR3 loop reads CASRTGKGTDTQYF. In nucleotides, the CDR3 is TGTGCCAGCAGAACAGGGAAAGGGACAGATACGCAGTATTTT.

V gene TRBV4-1 combines with J gene TRBJ1-2, with TRBD1 matching 8 bases. Trimming took 6 bases from V and 8 from J; bases not matched to a gene: 11. The CDR3 spans 14 residues. In germline, CDR1 is MGHRA, CDR2 YSYEKL. The CDR3 DNA reads as TGCGCCAGCAGTCCTGGGACAGGCGGGCGAGGCTACACCTTC. Translating gives CASSPGTGGRGYTF.

In DNA form, the CDR3 reads TGTGCCAGCTCCCTGACTAGCGCGTACAATGAGCAGTTCTTC. This translates into CASSLTSAYNEQFF. V is TRBV7-9 and J is TRBJ2-1; 8 positions agree with TRBD2. The trim removed 8 bases at V and 4 bases at J, leaving 7 bases unmatched. This CDR3 contains 14 residues. Germline values: CDR1 SEHNR, CDR2 FQNEAQ (reference sequence).

This clone appeared once. V and J are TRBV5-1 and TRBJ2-1, with D unresolved. Deletions cut 0 bases from V and 4 bases from J, with 14 bases between. Germline V gene lookup returns CDR1 SGHRS and CDR2 YFSETQ. CDR3 size: 16 residues. Here the CDR3 DNA reads TGCGCCAGCAGCTTGGGGCTAGTCGCGCGATACAATGAGCAGTTCTTC. Residues: CASSLGLVARYNEQFF.

The chain links TRBV30 to TRBJ1-1; D unresolved. Looked up from germline, CDR1 is GTSNPN and CDR2 is SVGIG (reference sequence). The CDR3 is made up of 13 amino acids. V was pared by 2 bases and J by 1 base, with 8 bases between. In DNA, the CDR3 is TGTGCCTGGAGTCAAATGGCGAACACTGAAGCTTTCTTT. Residues: CAWSQMANTEAFF.

V gene TRBV28 combines with J gene TRBJ2-3; TRBD1 might be the D (7 bases). The CDR3 consists of 16 residues. Germline assignment: CDR1 MDHEN and CDR2 SYDVKM. CDR3 protein: CDHRGRLGPSTDTQYF. CDR3 sequence (DNA): TGTGACCACAGGGGTCGACTAGGACCTAGCACAGATACGCAGTATTTT.